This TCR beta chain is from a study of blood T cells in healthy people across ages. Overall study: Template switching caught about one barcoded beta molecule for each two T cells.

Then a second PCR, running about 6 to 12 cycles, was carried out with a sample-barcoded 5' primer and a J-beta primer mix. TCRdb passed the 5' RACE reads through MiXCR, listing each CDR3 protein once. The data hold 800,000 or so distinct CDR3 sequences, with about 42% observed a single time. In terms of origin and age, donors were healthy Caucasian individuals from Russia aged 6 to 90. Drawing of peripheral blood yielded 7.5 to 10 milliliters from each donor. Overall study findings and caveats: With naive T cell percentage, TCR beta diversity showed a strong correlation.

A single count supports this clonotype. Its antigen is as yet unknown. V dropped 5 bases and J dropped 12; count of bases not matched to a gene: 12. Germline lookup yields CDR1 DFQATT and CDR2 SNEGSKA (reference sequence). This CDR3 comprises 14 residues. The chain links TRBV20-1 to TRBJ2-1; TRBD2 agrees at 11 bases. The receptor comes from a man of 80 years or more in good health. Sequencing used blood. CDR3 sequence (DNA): TGCAGTGCTCGACTAGCGGGGAGCACAGATACGCAGTTCTTC. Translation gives CSARLAGSTDTQFF.